Below, 18 T cell receptor beta chains from the same sample are listed, as sequenced in a study of T cells after yellow fever vaccination (dated by TCRdb to about 2019). The treatment or condition label, read with the paper, signifies: live attenuated yellow fever vaccine strain. The library was made by 5' RACE. Sequencing was performed on an Illumina NovaSeq 6000. TCRdb's own reprocessing of the public reads used fastp at Q25 and MiXCR and kept productive beta chains. Each CDR3 protein appears once, grouped with its most common genes and DNA. The sample table lists about 26,000 distinct CDR3 sequences, roughly 4.7% of them with a count of one. Roughly 34% of the sample belongs to the ten largest clones. Sequencing used PBMCs, either bulk or a sorted T-cell subset (CD4+, CD8+, memory, or dextramer-sorted; not recorded which), obtained on the day of the yellow fever booster vaccination. The receptors here all came from a man between 18 and 35 years old who received the YFV17D yellow fever vaccine.

This clonotype was seen at least ten times. This chain joins TRBV7-2 and TRBJ2-3; 8 bases line up with TRBD2. This CDR3 is built from 15 residues. V was pared by 7 bases and J by 2 bases, with 8 bases of the junction left unmatched. The germline V gene encodes CDR1 SGHTA and CDR2 FQGNSA. The CDR3 loop reads CASKHRGGNTDTQYF. The CDR3 DNA sequence: TGTGCCAGCAAGCATCGGGGGGGCAACACAGATACGCAGTATTTT.

This clonotype was detected ten times or more. This chain links TRBV6-1 with TRBJ1-1, with TRBD1 matching 7 bases. CDR3 length: 16 residues. The V and J ends lost 1 base and 4 bases, in that order; junction bases with no gene match: 9. Germline assignment: CDR1 MNHNS and CDR2 SASEGT. Here the CDR3 reads CASSEEGGGAVTEAFF. CDR3 bases: TGTGCCAGCAGTGAAGAGGGAGGGGGCGCAGTCACTGAAGCTTTCTTT.

The V call is TRBV10-3, the J call TRBJ2-4; tentative D call: TRBD1 (5 bases). Germline lookup yields CDR1 ENHRY and CDR2 SYGVKD. The V gene lost 0 bases and the J gene lost 3 bases, with 9 bases spanning the gap. The CDR3 is made up of 15 amino acids. CDR3 bases: TGTGCCATCAGTGAGTCAGGGGTTGGCAAAAACATTCAGTACTTC. Protein product: CAISESGVGKNIQYF.

This clonotype was observed many times. V is TRBV5-1 and J is TRBJ2-2; D is possibly TRBD2 (5 bases). CDR1 is SGHRS, CDR2 YFSETQ, per germline. The CDR3 covers 16 residues. V lost 0 bases to trimming and J lost 0 bases, with 9 bases between them. The CDR3 here is CASSLEVGANTGELFF. The CDR3 bases are TGCGCCAGCAGCTTGGAGGTCGGGGCGAACACCGGGGAGCTGTTTTTT.

This clonotype was counted many times. The CDR3 loop is CASSLDRVTDTQYF. The CDR3 DNA follows: TGTGCCAGCAGTTTGGATAGAGTCACAGATACGCAGTATTTT. The chain links TRBV12-3 or TRBV12-4 to TRBJ2-3; no clear D gene. This CDR3 is built from 14 residues. V was trimmed by 3 bases and J by 2 bases, leaving 9 bases between them.

The table lists this clonotype with many counts. The rearrangement links TRBV7-9 to TRBJ2-7; D unclear. CDR1 and CDR2 from the germline V gene are SEHNR and FQNEAQ (reference sequence). Trimming left V 8 bases short and J 3 bases short, with 14 bases between. The CDR3 contains 13 residues. CDR3: CASGTPGSYEQYF. In DNA, the CDR3 is TGTGCCAGCGGAACCCCGGGCAGCTACGAGCAGTACTTC. Together with reference TRBV7-9 and TRBJ2-7, the CDR3 gives the full variable domain: DTGVSQNPRHKITKRGQNVTFRCDPISEHNRLYWYRQTLGQGPEFLTYFQNEAQLEKSRLLSDRFSAERPKGSFSTLEIQRTEQGDSAMYLCASGTPGSYEQYFGPGTRLTVT.

The chain is built from TRBV7-9 and TRBJ2-7; D is undetermined. The germline V and J ends were trimmed by 1 base and 5 bases, with 6 bases remaining between them. The CDR3 covers 12 residues. From germline, CDR1 is SEHNR and CDR2 FQNEAQ (reference sequence). The CDR3 DNA reads TGTGCCAGCAGCTTAGGTTGGGACGAGCAGTACGTC. It yields the protein CASSLGWDEQYV.

In its sample, this clonotype was seen many times. The chain joins TRBV6-4 to TRBJ2-3; perhaps TRBD2 as D (5 bases). Trimming took off 2 bases at V and 3 bases at J, with 6 bases between the two ends. The germline V gene has CDR1 MRHNA and CDR2 SNTAGT. CDR3 size: 13 residues. The CDR3 DNA follows: TGTGCCAGCAGTGACAGGGAGACAGATACGCAGTATTTT. Translated: CASSDRETDTQYF.

The chain recombines TRBV7-2 with TRBJ2-6, with TRBD2 as a possible D gene (6 bases). The V end was cut by 4 bases, the J end by 3 bases, with 13 bases between. CDR3 length: 16 residues. Germline V gives CDR1 SGHTA, CDR2 FQGNSA. The CDR3 reads CASSSGLHLGANVLTF. The CDR3 DNA reads TGTGCCAGCAGCTCGGGACTCCACCTTGGGGCCAACGTCCTGACTTTC.

This clonotype was observed a handful of times. The chain carries TRBV4-2 and TRBJ2-6, with a weak D call TRBD1 (5 bases). V was shortened by 0 bases and J by 0 bases, with 15 bases between the two germline ends. The CDR3 is 19 amino acids. Per the germline V gene, CDR1 is LGHNA and CDR2 is YNFKEQ. The CDR3 bases are TGTGCCAGCAGCCAAGAGGCAGGGTCCCGGGCCTCTGGGGCCAACGTCCTGACTTTC. This encodes CASSQEAGSRASGANVLTF.

This clonotype was counted only a few times. This chain uses TRBV10-3 with TRBJ2-6; tentative D call: TRBD2 (5 bases). The CDR3 covers 16 residues. Per germline, CDR1 ENHRY and CDR2 SYGVKD. The germline V and J ends were trimmed by 0 bases and 3 bases, with 9 bases remaining between them. Here the CDR3 DNA reads TGTGCCATCAGTGAGTCAGGAGGCGGTGGGGCCAACGTCCTGACTTTC. Protein sequence: CAISESGGGGANVLTF.

This clonotype was seen a handful of times. V usage is TRBV4-1 and J usage is TRBJ1-4; TRBD1 aligns across 10 bases. The ends lost 2 bases at V and 8 bases at J; junction bases unmatched: 20. Per the germline V gene, CDR1 is MGHRA and CDR2 is YSYEKL. The CDR3 extends over 20 amino acids. DNA for the CDR3: TGCGCCAGCAGCCAACAGACACCGGGACAGGGGATTGGTGCAAAGGAAAAACTGTTTTTT. It is translated as CASSQQTPGQGIGAKEKLFF.

This clonotype has a handful of counts. The chain employs TRBV5-4 and TRBJ2-1, with 7 nucleotides matching TRBD2. Germline V CDR1 and CDR2: SGHNT, YYREEE (reference sequence). CDR3 length equals 16 residues. The V gene end was trimmed by 0 bases and the J gene end by 10 bases; junction bases not matched to a gene: 13. This CDR3 is CASSLVSGTQPNEQFF. In nucleotides, the CDR3 is TGTGCCAGCAGCTTGGTCAGCGGGACCCAGCCCAACGAGCAGTTCTTC. Full variable domain (rest looked up from reference TRBV5-4 and TRBJ2-1): ETGVTQSPTHLIKTRGQQVTLRCSSQSGHNTVSWYQQALGQGPQFIFQYYREEENGRGNFPPRFSGLQFPNYSSELNVNALELDDSALYLCASSLVSGTQPNEQFFGPGTRLTVL.

This chain connects TRBV12-3 or TRBV12-4 to TRBJ1-2; the D is unclear. Trimming removed 1 base at V and 5 bases at J, with 8 bases between. The CDR3 contains 13 residues. Here the CDR3 reads CASSLGRRYGYTF. DNA of the CDR3: TGTGCCAGCAGTTTAGGAAGGAGATATGGCTACACCTTC.

This clonotype was seen repeatedly, ten times or more. The chain links TRBV6-5 to TRBJ1-1, with D hard to call. Germline V CDR1 and CDR2: MNHEY, SVGAGI. The CDR3 spans 13 residues. The V and J ends lost 1 base and 9 bases respectively, with 12 bases between them. CDR3 nucleotides: TGTGCCAGCAGTTACTTCGCCCGTTCCCAAGCTTTCTTT. Residues: CASSYFARSQAFF.

This clonotype was picked up many times. J is TRBJ1-3 and V is TRBV12-3 or TRBV12-4; no reliable D call. The CDR3 contains 12 residues. V shed 5 bases and J shed 4 bases, with 6 bases lying between them. CDR3 sequence: CASSLQGNTIYF. The DNA of the CDR3 is TGTGCCAGCAGTCTACAAGGAAACACCATATATTTT.

There are many counts of this clonotype. This chain links TRBV7-2 with TRBJ1-2; 9 positions agree with TRBD1. The CDR3 totals 16 residues. Germline lookup yields CDR1 SGHTA and CDR2 FQGNSA. J gave up 2 bases and V 3 bases, and 7 bases lay outside the gene matches. CDR3 nucleotides: TGTGCCAGCAGCTTGGCTGGACAGGGGAGGAACTATGGCTACACCTTC. Encoded protein: CASSLAGQGRNYGYTF.

The gene calls are TRBV18 and TRBJ2-7; perhaps D is TRBD1 or TRBD2 (5 bases each). CDR3 size: 16 residues. Between the trimmed V and J ends, which lost 3 bases and 2 bases, there was a span of 17 bases. Germline-derived CDR1 and CDR2 are KGHSH and LQKENI. The CDR3 region has the DNA TGTGCCAGCTCACCGCCCGGGACGGTGAAAACCTACGAGCAGTACTTC. This sequence encodes CASSPPGTVKTYEQYF.